This T cell receptor beta chain is from a study of post-analysis software for immune sequencing data (dated by TCRdb to the mid-2010s). Study-level background: Relapsing-remitting, secondary progressive and progressive-relapsing multiple sclerosis were recorded as disease courses, and subtype annotation was lacking for some patients. The patient repertoires were compared against approximately ten previously published healthy control repertoires obtained from donors aged about 6 to 25 years. A subset of samples was prepared in parallel using single-end sample barcoding, then pooled and co-amplified after Illumina adapter ligation. The full study reports these points: Multiple sclerosis patients had significantly lower normalized Chao1 diversity than controls, a result that suggests substantial peripheral T-cell clonal expansion. The control group was slightly older than the multiple sclerosis patient group. Direct clustering with F measure revealed strong co-clustering of samples prepared in the same batch, which led to a batch-effect correction. Four or five TRBV segments, including TRBV5-6, TRBV5-1 and TRBV20-1, were significantly more frequent in patients than controls.

This clonotype occurred many times. No cognate antigen has been identified for it. Per-base qualities were not stored, and no clone one base away is much larger. The time point label here, explained by the study, means: second blood draw from one MS patient after hematopoietic stem cell transplantation. To demonstrate the VDJtools post-analysis software, the study profiled TCR beta repertoires from the peripheral blood of approximately twelve young patients with multiple sclerosis. Multiple sclerosis patients were children and adolescents aged about 6 to 17 years. V drops 6 bases and J drops 8 bases, leaving 25 bases in between. From its cysteine to its phenylalanine, the CDR3 spans 16 amino acids. The retained sequence is limited to the CDR3, 48 bases, with the frame set at the first base. CDR1 and CDR2 are drawn from the germline V gene (reference sequence): MNHNY, SVGAGI. Libraries came from PCR. These reads were obtained on an Illumina HiSeq 2500. To reduce PCR and sequencing biases, unique molecular identifiers were built into the TCR beta cDNA libraries. Around 500,000 cDNA molecules were obtained for every 1 to 10 million input T cells, so each molecule roughly corresponded to one T cell. Patient libraries were prepared and sequenced with the same protocol used for the earlier healthy control dataset. Samples belonging to the same batch were prepared together, multiplexed and sequenced on a shared HiSeq lane. In the authors' own workflow: MIGEC was used to process the raw barcoded reads, and molecular identifier groups with only a single read were discarded before consensus assembly and CDR3 extraction. VDJtools was used for post-analysis of the clonotype tables, with diversity normalized by down-sampling every dataset to the smallest sample size. To correct batch-related cross-sample contamination, repertoire overlap clustering matched CDR3 amino acid sequences but not nucleotide sequences. The public sequencing data were trimmed at Q25 with fastp and processed into clonotypes with MiXCR by TCRdb, which kept only in-frame beta chains. Rows merge per CDR3 protein into single entries with the most common DNA and genes. TCRdb's processing, not the authors' own work, is the source of the V and J calls. Here the sample has 150,000 to 200,000 distinct CDR3 sequences; 35% to 40% occur a single time. 28% of the sample is taken by the ten largest.

Sequenced here: blood, sampled after autologous hematopoietic stem cell transplantation. The chain is encoded by TRBV6-6 joined to TRBJ1-1, and perhaps TRBD1 as D gene, on 6 matching bases. The clonotype was recovered from a girl aged 5 to 17 with multiple sclerosis. Donor details come from another sample of the same person, matched by shared clones. The DNA is TGTGCCAGCAGCTCACTGGGGGCGGGGGTCGGGATGGAAGCTTTCTTT. Translated, it reads CASSSLGAGVGMEAFF.